Each of the 9 T cell receptor beta chains below was sequenced from the same sample in a study of control samples from healthy donors and cancer patients. Using immunoSEQ multiplex PCR, the repertoire was profiled, and TCRdb retains in-frame clones only, with some absent. The table has roughly 120,000 clones, around 96% seen once; the top ten hold 3.5% to 4%. Material: blood. The receptors were sampled from a man younger than 40 in good health.

As for this clone: Other DNA sequences in the same sample also yield this CDR3. This chain links TRBV19 with TRBJ1-6; D uncertain. Trimming removed 3 bases from V and 7 bases from J, with 7 bases in between. CDR3 size: 13 residues. Per the germline V gene, CDR1 is LNHDA and CDR2 is SQIVND (reference sequence). CDR3 bases: TGTGCCAGTAGTATCGGAGCCAATTCACCCCTCCACTTT. Translated: CASSIGANSPLHF.

J is TRBJ2-1 and V is TRBV6-5, with 13 bases aligning to TRBD2. Germline loops: CDR1 MNHEY, CDR2 SVGAGI. The junction had 9 bases not matched to a gene; V was cut back by 11 bases and J by 8 bases. The CDR3 extends over 14 amino acids. The CDR3 region is CASGGTSGVHEQFF. Here the CDR3 DNA reads TGTGCCTCGGGAGGGACTAGCGGGGTTCATGAGCAGTTCTTC.

V is TRBV7-2 and J is TRBJ2-7; 7 positions agree with TRBD1. The CDR3 sequence is 15 residues long. J gave up 1 base and V 4 bases, and 7 bases lay outside the gene matches. The germline V gene has CDR1 SGHTA and CDR2 FQGNSA. The CDR3 here is CASSSTTGSSYEQYF. In DNA form, the CDR3 reads TGTGCCAGCAGCTCAACGACAGGGTCTTCCTACGAGCAGTACTTC.

The CDR3 loop reads CASSLTNTGELFF. CDR3 in DNA: TGTGCCAGCAGCTTGACCAACACCGGGGAGCTGTTTTTT. This chain connects TRBV5-4 to TRBJ2-2; unclear D gene. The CDR3 is 13 residues long. V was cut by 1 base and J by 2 bases, with 3 bases left in between. Germline V gives CDR1 SGHNT, CDR2 YYREEE (reference sequence).

J is TRBJ2-1 and V is TRBV11-2; D gene unclear. Germline loops: CDR1 SGHAT, CDR2 FQNNGV. The CDR3 spans 14 residues. Trimming pared 5 bases from V and 3 bases from J, leaving 11 bases between. The DNA for the CDR3 is TGTGCCAGCAGCGATATGACTGGCTACAATGAGCAGTTCTTC. Its translation is CASSDMTGYNEQFF.

The CDR3 DNA reads TGTGCCAGCAGTTACTCGCGAAGCACCTACACCTTC. Its translation: CASSYSRSTYTF. This sequence joins TRBV6-5 and TRBJ1-2; D is ambiguous. The ends were cut back, 0 bases at V and 10 bases at J, with 9 bases in the middle. This CDR3 is built from 12 residues. Germline V CDR1 and CDR2: MNHEY, SVGAGI.

The J gene is TRBJ2-1, the V gene TRBV21-1; the table's D call of TRBD2 was not tested on the DNA. TRBV21-1 is a documented pseudogene. This CDR3 has 18 amino acids. The CDR3 reads CASSNGPQRGGSLHEQFF. In DNA, the CDR3 is TGTGCCAGCAGCAATGGACCCCAGCGGGGGGGCTCCCTACATGAGCAGTTCTTC.

The gene calls are TRBV28 and TRBJ1-2; tentative D call: TRBD1 (6 bases). Germline V gives CDR1 MDHEN, CDR2 SYDVKM. V lost 3 bases to trimming and J lost 3 bases, with 11 bases between them. There are 14 residues in the CDR3. CDR3 protein: CASSFSGGDYGYTF. DNA for the CDR3: TGTGCCAGCAGTTTCTCCGGGGGCGACTATGGCTACACCTTC.

This clone appeared a single time. The V gene is TRBV28, the J gene TRBJ1-2, with TRBD1 matching over 7 bases. Germline V CDR1 and CDR2: MDHEN, SYDVKM. The length of the CDR3 is 14 residues. V shed 3 bases, J shed 4 bases, and the junction held 5 bases outside the gene matches. CDR3 nucleotides: TGTGCCAGCAGTTTCCAAGACAGGGTCTATGGCTACACCTTC. Translation: CASSFQDRVYGYTF.